This TCR beta chain is drawn from a study of T cell changes during pregnancy in multiple sclerosis. Here immunoSEQ multiplex PCR was the method, and the copy in TCRdb shows in-frame clones only, minus some. Of tens of thousands of clones in the sample, roughly 91% were seen once. The junction had 10 bases not matched to a gene; V was cut back by 1 base and J by 7 bases. Germline V gene sequence: CDR1 MGHDK, CDR2 SYGVNS. CDR3 length: 17 amino acids. This clone appeared once. The chain couples TRBV25-1 to TRBJ1-6; 7 positions match TRBD1. This TCR was sampled from a female donor in good health, enrolled as a control in a pregnancy study. The starting material was peripheral blood, obtained in the third trimester of pregnancy. In nucleotides, the CDR3 is TGTGCCAGCAGTGAATCTAGGTTCGGGACAGTCAATTCACCCCTCCACTTT. Its protein is CASSESRFGTVNSPLHF.